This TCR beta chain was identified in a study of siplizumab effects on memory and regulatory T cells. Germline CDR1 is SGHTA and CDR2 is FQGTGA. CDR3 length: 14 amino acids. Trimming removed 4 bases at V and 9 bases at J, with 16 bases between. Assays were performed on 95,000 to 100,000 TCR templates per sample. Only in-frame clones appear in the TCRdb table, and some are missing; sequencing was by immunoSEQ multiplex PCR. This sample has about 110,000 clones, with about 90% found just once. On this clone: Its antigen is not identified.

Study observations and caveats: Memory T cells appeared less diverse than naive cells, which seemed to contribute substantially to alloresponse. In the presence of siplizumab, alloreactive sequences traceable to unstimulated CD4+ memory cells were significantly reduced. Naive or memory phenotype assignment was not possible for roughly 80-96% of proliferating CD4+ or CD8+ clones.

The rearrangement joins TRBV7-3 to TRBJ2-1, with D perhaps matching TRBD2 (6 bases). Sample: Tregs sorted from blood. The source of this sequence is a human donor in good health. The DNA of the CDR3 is TGTGCCAGCAGCTCCCTCTCCCAAGCGGGTGAGCAGTTCTTC. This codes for CASSSLSQAGEQFF.